This TCR beta chain was sequenced during a study of T cells after somatic rescue of genetic block. Assay used: immunoSEQ multiplex PCR; TCRdb lists only in-frame clones, some missing. Found here are roughly 58,000 clones, 90% to 97% of them singletons; the top ten hold more than 0.075%. This CDR3 is 14 amino acids long. V lost 2 bases and J lost 2; bases outside the gene matches: 1. Germline CDR1 and CDR2: SGHNT and YYREEE (reference sequence). This clonotype originated in a child younger than two. Sequenced input: peripheral blood mononuclear cells (PBMCs). The V and J genes are TRBV5-4 and TRBJ2-7, with 10 positions matching TRBD2. The CDR3 protein is CASSLAGGPYEQYF. The CDR3 region has the DNA TGTGCCAGCAGCTTAGCGGGAGGGCCCTACGAGCAGTACTTC.